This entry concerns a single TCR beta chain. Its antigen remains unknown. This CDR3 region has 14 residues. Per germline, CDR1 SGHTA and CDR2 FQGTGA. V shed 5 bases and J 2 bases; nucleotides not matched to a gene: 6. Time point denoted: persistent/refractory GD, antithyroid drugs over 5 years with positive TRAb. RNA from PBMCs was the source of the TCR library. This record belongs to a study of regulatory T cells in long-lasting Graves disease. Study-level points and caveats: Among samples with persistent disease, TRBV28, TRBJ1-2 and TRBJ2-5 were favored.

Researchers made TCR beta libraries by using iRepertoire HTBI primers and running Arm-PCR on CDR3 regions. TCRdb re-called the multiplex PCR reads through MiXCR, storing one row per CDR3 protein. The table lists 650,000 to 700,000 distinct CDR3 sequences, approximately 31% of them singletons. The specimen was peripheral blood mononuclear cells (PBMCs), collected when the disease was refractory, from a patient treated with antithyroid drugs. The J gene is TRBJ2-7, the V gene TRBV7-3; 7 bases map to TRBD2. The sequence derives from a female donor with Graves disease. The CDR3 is CASSPAGRTYEQYF. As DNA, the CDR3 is TGTGCCAGCAGCCCGGCCGGGAGGACCTACGAGCAGTACTTC. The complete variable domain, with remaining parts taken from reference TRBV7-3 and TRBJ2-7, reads GAGVSQTPSNKVTEKGKYVELRCDPISGHTALYWYRQSLGQGPEFLIYFQGTGAADDSGLPNDRFFAVRPEGSVSTLKIQRTERGDSAVYLCASSPAGRTYEQYFGPGTRLTVT.